This record looks at one T cell receptor beta chain sequence and its context. What it recognizes is unknown. Germline lookup yields CDR1 KGHDR and CDR2 SFDVKD. V was pared by 5 bases and J by 6 bases, with 12 bases between. The CDR3 sequence is 13 residues long. This sample is drawn from a study of T cell repertoires in cytomegalovirus infection. Study details: It can be stated that public TCR beta signatures indicated CMV infection as well as a matching HLA type. The study, taken as a whole, reports: Identification of carriers of CMV plus the relevant HLA was performed using cumulative public TCR beta family frequency. Clonotypes of TCR beta that were HLA-C-restricted and CMV-specific dominated the ex vivo response.

TCRdb ran MiXCR on the reads and lists one entry per CDR3 protein. The data show roughly 200,000 distinct CDR3 sequences, with 15% to 20% seen just once and less than 25% held by the top ten. The clonotype was recovered from a human donor in good health (CMV status not recorded). Some clones in this sample may be carry-over from other donors' samples. What was sequenced was CD8+ T cells from PBMCs. This chain uses TRBV24-1 with TRBJ1-1; D may be TRBD1 (6 bases). The CDR3 reads CATSASDRPEAFF. The CDR3 bases are TGTGCCACCAGTGCCTCGGACAGACCTGAAGCTTTCTTT.